The clone carrying this T cell receptor beta chain appeared once. These data originate in a study of blood T cell repertoires in COVID-19. The ends lost 4 bases at V and 1 base at J; junction bases unmatched: 4. This CDR3 is built from 14 residues. Germline V gene data show CDR1 as SGHRS and CDR2 as YFSETQ. Original handling: Estimates of nucleated cell counts were drawn from the amplification of reference gene primers. TCRdb's table, derived via immunoSEQ multiplex PCR, lists solely in-frame clones and lacks some. V and J calls and clone size follow that table, whereas D and trimming were derived from the DNA. The sample has 200,000 to 250,000 clones; approximately 88% are singletons.

Sequenced material: PBMCs or T cells enriched from blood (not recorded which). This chain connects TRBV5-1 to TRBJ1-1; TRBD1 agrees at 7 bases. The receptor comes from a woman in her thirties who had been exposed to COVID-19. The CDR3 nucleotides read TGCGCCAGCAGCCTTTGGACAGGGAACACTGAAGCTTTCTTT. Its translation is CASSLWTGNTEAFF.